The 25 T cell receptor beta chains below come from one sample, sequenced in a study of blood T cell repertoires in COVID-19. Clones were sequenced by immunoSEQ multiplex PCR, and TCRdb holds only the in-frame ones, with some missing. The sample records some 180,000 clones, roughly 88% being singletons. The sequenced sample consisted of peripheral blood. Receptors were obtained from a man aged 45-65 years with COVID-19, enrolled during active disease.

V gene TRBV3-1 (or the pseudogene TRBV3-2) combines with J gene TRBJ1-2; 9 bases line up with TRBD1. In germline, CDR1 is LGHDT, CDR2 YNNKEL (reference sequence). After removal of 4 bases from V and 3 bases from J, the junction contained 6 bases not matched to a gene. The CDR3 loop spans 15 amino acids. DNA for the CDR3: TGTGCCAGCAGCCCTGGACAGGGGCGAGACTATGGCTACACCTTC. Its translation is CASSPGQGRDYGYTF.

The chain carries TRBV4-2 and TRBJ2-5; tentative D call: TRBD1 (5 bases). This CDR3 is built from 17 residues. The V end was cut by 0 bases, the J end by 4 bases, with 18 bases between. From germline, CDR1 is LGHNA and CDR2 YNFKEQ. In DNA, the CDR3 is TGTGCCAGCAGCCAAGATTCCTTGACACCCCAGGGAGAGACCCAGTACTTC. It specifies CASSQDSLTPQGETQYF.

The CDR3 DNA reads TGTGCCAGCAGCTTGTCGGAGGGGGCGTACGAGCAGTACTTC. Residues: CASSLSEGAYEQYF. V and J are TRBV11-2 and TRBJ2-7, with a tentative D call TRBD1 (7 bases). CDR3 size: 14 residues. V lost 3 bases and J 4 bases, leaving 13 bases between the germline ends. Germline lookup yields CDR1 SGHAT and CDR2 FQNNGV.

The chain is built from TRBV19 and TRBJ1-5, with D possibly matching TRBD1 (6 bases). Between the trimmed V and J ends, which lost 5 bases and 3 bases, there was a span of 8 bases. Germline-derived CDR1 and CDR2 are LNHDA and SQIVND (reference sequence). This CDR3 spans 13 amino acids. The CDR3 coding sequence is TGTGCCAGTAGTCAGGGGACCAATCAGCCCCAGCATTTT. Protein product: CASSQGTNQPQHF. The entire variable domain, with the rest obtained from reference TRBV19 and TRBJ1-5, is as follows: DGGITQSPKYLFRKEGQNVTLSCEQNLNHDAMYWYRQDPGQGLRLIYYSQIVNDFQKGDIAEGYSVSREKKESFPLTVTSAQKNPTAFYLCASSQGTNQPQHFGDGTRLSIL.

On this clone: The junction and the germline gene differ at one end; a read error may be behind it. The genes are TRBV3-1 (or the pseudogene TRBV3-2) and TRBJ2-3; TRBD1 matches at 7 bases. The CDR3 runs to 12 residues. Germline V gives CDR1 LGHDT, CDR2 YNNKEL (reference sequence). This CDR3 is CASSQPGQHRSF. The CDR3, as DNA: TGTGCCAGCAGCCAGCCGGGACAGCACCGTTCCTTT.

The chain is built from TRBV19 and TRBJ1-1, with 7 bases fitting TRBD1. The germline CDR1 and CDR2 sequences are LNHDA and SQIVND (reference sequence). V was pared by 3 bases and J by 2 bases, with 3 bases of the junction left unmatched. There are 14 residues in the CDR3. CDR3 loop: CASSITGANTEAFF. CDR3 sequence (DNA): TGTGCCAGTAGTATCACAGGGGCCAACACTGAAGCTTTCTTT.

The chain is built from TRBV6-4 and TRBJ2-1; 11 bases align to TRBD2. Germline trimming cut 8 bases from V and 10 bases from J; bases unmatched to any gene: 19. There are 17 residues in the CDR3. Germline loops: CDR1 MRHNA, CDR2 SNTAGT. The CDR3 sequence is CASRRLAGGANGGEQFF. The CDR3 DNA is TGTGCCAGCCGTCGGTTAGCGGGAGGGGCTAACGGAGGGGAGCAGTTCTTC.

The rearrangement joins TRBV5-1 to TRBJ2-5; perhaps TRBD2 as D (5 bases). CDR3 size: 15 residues. V lost 3 bases and J lost 1, with 13 bases in between. CDR1 and CDR2 (germline): SGHRS, YFSETQ. The CDR3 is CASSYKSGAQETQYF. Here the CDR3 DNA reads TGCGCCAGCAGCTACAAGAGCGGAGCCCAAGAGACCCAGTACTTC.

The genes are TRBV15 and TRBJ2-3; D might be TRBD2 (5 bases). The V and J ends lost 3 bases and 2 bases respectively, with 9 bases between them. Per the germline V gene, CDR1 is LNHNV and CDR2 is YYDKDF (reference sequence). There are 14 residues in the CDR3. CDR3 bases: TGTGCCACCAGCAGGAGGGAGTACACAGATACGCAGTATTTT. Translated: CATSRREYTDTQYF.

The rearrangement links TRBV2 to TRBJ1-4; TRBD1 might be the D (6 bases). The CDR3 is 15 residues long. V lost 4 bases and J 4 bases, leaving 13 bases between the germline ends. In germline, CDR1 is SNHLY, CDR2 FYNNEI. This CDR3 reads CASSGTGQVNEKLFF. In DNA form, the CDR3 reads TGTGCCAGCAGTGGAACAGGGCAGGTTAATGAAAAACTGTTTTTT. Variable domain in full (rest from reference TRBV2 and TRBJ1-4): EPEVTQTPSHQVTQMGQEVILRCVPISNHLYFYWYRQILGQKVEFLVSFYNNEISEKSEIFDDQFSVERPDGSNFTLKIRSTKLEDSAMYFCASSGTGQVNEKLFFGSGTQLSVL.

J is TRBJ2-3 and V is TRBV9; 12 bases agree with TRBD2. The germline CDR1 and CDR2 sequences are SGDLS and YYNGEE. V gave up 1 base and J gave up 4 bases; unmatched junction bases: 10. The CDR3 runs 18 residues. DNA for the CDR3: TGTGCCAGCAGCGTACAACCTACTAGCGGGGGGTTGGCAGATACGCAGTATTTT. Amino acid sequence: CASSVQPTSGGLADTQYF.

The chain carries TRBV7-8 and TRBJ2-1, with 7 nucleotides matching TRBD2. V dropped 1 base and J dropped 8; count of bases not matched to a gene: 8. The CDR3 has 15 amino acids. Germline CDR1 reads SGHVS; CDR2 reads FQNEAQ. CDR3 nucleotide sequence: TGTGCCAGCAGCTTAGTCCAGCGGGATTTCGATGAGCAGTTCTTC. Translated, it gives CASSLVQRDFDEQFF.

CDR3 DNA: TGCGCCAGCAGCCAAGATAAGTCCGGGACAGGGGGCGAAAAACTGTTTTTT. Its protein product is CASSQDKSGTGGEKLFF. The chain is built from TRBV4-1 and TRBJ1-4, with 12 bases matching TRBD1. J lost 8 bases, V lost 0 bases, and 7 bases had no gene match. Per the germline V gene, CDR1 is MGHRA and CDR2 is YSYEKL. CDR3 length equals 17 residues.

The chain joins TRBV19 to TRBJ2-1, with 9 bases lining up with TRBD2. This CDR3 contains 14 residues. With 8 bases clipped from V and 1 base from J, the junction kept 3 bases outside the gene matches. CDR1 and CDR2 from the germline V gene are LNHDA and SQIVND (reference sequence). CDR3 sequence (DNA): TGTGCCAGTGGCAGCGGGAGGTCCTACAATGAGCAGTTCTTC. Translated: CASGSGRSYNEQFF.

The CDR3 nucleotides are TGTGCCAGCAGTCGCAGAGACAATAGCAATCAGCCCCAGCATTTT. Translation: CASSRRDNSNQPQHF. This chain joins TRBV2 and TRBJ1-5; D not certain. Trimming left V 5 bases short and J 0 bases short, with 11 bases between. The CDR3 is made up of 15 amino acids. The germline V gene has CDR1 SNHLY and CDR2 FYNNEI.

The chain employs TRBV6-4 and TRBJ2-6; 9 bases agree with TRBD1. The V segment lost 6 bases and the J segment 1 base; nucleotides outside the gene matches: 4. This CDR3 contains 16 residues. CDR1 and CDR2 from the germline V gene are MRHNA and SNTAGT. The CDR3, as DNA: TGTGCCAGCAGCCGGGACAGGGTTTCTGGGGCCAACGTCCTGACTTTC. Amino acid sequence: CASSRDRVSGANVLTF.

The rearrangement uses TRBV7-8 and TRBJ2-2; perhaps TRBD2 as D (6 bases). CDR3 size: 13 residues. The V gene lost 8 bases and the J gene lost 6 bases, with 13 bases spanning the gap. Germline assignment: CDR1 SGHVS and CDR2 FQNEAQ. The CDR3 nucleotides are TGTGCCAGCGGAGGGAGAGTTGCCGGGGAGCTGTTTTTT. Protein product: CASGGRVAGELFF.

The J gene is TRBJ2-5, the V gene TRBV3-1 (or the pseudogene TRBV3-2); D possibly corresponds to TRBD2 (6 bases). CDR1 is LGHDT, CDR2 YNNKEL, per germline (reference sequence). The CDR3 runs to 15 residues. V shed 2 bases and J shed 4 bases, with 14 bases lying between them. CDR3 loop: CASSQLTAGRETQYF. DNA of the CDR3: TGTGCCAGCAGCCAACTTACCGCGGGAAGAGAGACCCAGTACTTC.

The chain employs TRBV27 and TRBJ2-7, with a possible D match to TRBD2 (6 bases). V dropped 6 bases and J dropped 2 bases, with 11 bases sitting between them. Looked up from germline, CDR1 is MNHEY and CDR2 is SMNVEV (reference sequence). The CDR3 spans 13 residues. The CDR3 region has the DNA TGTGCCAGCAGAGACGGGAGCACCTACGAGCAGTACTTC. This encodes CASRDGSTYEQYF.

V gene TRBV6-5 combines with J gene TRBJ2-3, with TRBD2 matching 7 bases. Germline CDR1 and CDR2: MNHEY and SVGAGI. V was pared by 0 bases and J by 5 bases, with 8 bases of the junction left unmatched. The CDR3 runs to 16 residues. CDR3 bases: TGTGCCAGCAGTTACTCGCGCTTCGGGAGGCAAGATACGCAGTATTTT. It codes for CASSYSRFGRQDTQYF.

This sequence joins TRBV11-2 and TRBJ2-7; TRBD2 aligns across 7 bases. The CDR3 contains 13 residues. Germline lookup yields CDR1 SGHAT and CDR2 FQNNGV. The ends lost 8 bases at V and 3 bases at J; junction bases unmatched: 7. In nucleotides, the CDR3 is TGTGCCAGCGGAGCTAGCGGAGTCTACGAGCAGTACTTC. Translating gives CASGASGVYEQYF.

The rearrangement links TRBV12-3 or TRBV12-4 to TRBJ2-1, with a weak D call TRBD2 (6 bases). V lost 3 bases and J lost 8, with 11 bases in between. CDR3 length: 13 residues. The CDR3 reads CASSFGGRDEQFF. DNA of the CDR3: TGTGCCAGCAGTTTCGGGGGAAGGGATGAGCAGTTCTTC.

This clone was found many times. The genes are TRBV4-3 and TRBJ1-4, with a weak D call TRBD1 (5 bases). The germline CDR1 and CDR2 sequences are LGHNA and YSLEER. V was trimmed by 6 bases and J by 4 bases, leaving 15 bases between them. The CDR3 runs to 15 residues. The CDR3 is CASSDSGGINEKLFF. The DNA for the CDR3 is TGCGCCAGCAGTGACTCGGGGGGGATTAATGAAAAACTGTTTTTT.

The chain employs TRBV3-1 (or the pseudogene TRBV3-2) and TRBJ2-3; 8 bases agree with TRBD2. Germline trimming cut 4 bases from V and 3 bases from J; bases unmatched to any gene: 6. Germline CDR1 and CDR2: LGHDT and YNNKEL (reference sequence). This CDR3 is 15 amino acids long. The CDR3 region is CASSLGIAGTDTQYF. The CDR3 DNA follows: TGTGCCAGCAGCCTCGGGATAGCGGGAACAGATACGCAGTATTTT.

This rearrangement joins TRBV7-6 to TRBJ2-5, with TRBD2 identical over 9 bases. The CDR3 loop spans 18 amino acids. The V segment lost 5 bases and the J segment 3 bases; nucleotides outside the gene matches: 16. The germline V gene encodes CDR1 SGHVS and CDR2 FNYEAQ. CDR3 sequence reads: CASSPKPSGALSEETQYF. In nucleotides, the CDR3 is TGTGCCAGCAGCCCGAAGCCTAGCGGGGCCTTATCCGAAGAGACCCAGTACTTC.